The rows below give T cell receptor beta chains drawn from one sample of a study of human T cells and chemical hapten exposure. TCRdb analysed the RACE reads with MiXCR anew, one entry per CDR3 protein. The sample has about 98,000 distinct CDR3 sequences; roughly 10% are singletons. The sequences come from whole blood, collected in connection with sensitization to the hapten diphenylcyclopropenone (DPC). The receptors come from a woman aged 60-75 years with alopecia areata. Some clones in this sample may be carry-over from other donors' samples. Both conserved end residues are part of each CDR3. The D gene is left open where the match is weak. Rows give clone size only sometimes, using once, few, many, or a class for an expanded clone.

CDR3nt: TGCAGCGTCACCAGGACATTTACCGGGGAGCTGTTTTTT
CDR3aa: CSVTRTFTGELFF
d_gene: NA
j_gene: TRBJ2-2
v_gene: TRBV29-1
abundance: many

CDR3nt: TGCGCCAGCAGCTTGGTCCCTGGGGGCGAGCTCGATGGCTACACCTTC
CDR3aa: CASSLVPGGELDGYTF
d_gene: NA
j_gene: TRBJ1-2
v_gene: TRBV5-1
abundance: many

CDR3nt: TGTGCCAGCAGCGCGGGACTAGTTACAAGCTCCTACGAGCAGTACTTC
CDR3aa: CASSAGLVTSSYEQYF
d_gene: TRBD2
j_gene: TRBJ2-7
v_gene: TRBV9
abundance: few

CDR3nt: TGTGCCAGCAGCTCGGGACAGGGGAGTGAAAAACTGTTTTTT
CDR3aa: CASSSGQGSEKLFF
d_gene: TRBD1
j_gene: TRBJ1-4
v_gene: TRBV6-5
abundance: many

CDR3nt: TGTGCCAGCCCACCCGCCGGGGACAGGGGCTACGAGCAGTACTTC
CDR3aa: CASPPAGDRGYEQYF
d_gene: TRBD1
j_gene: TRBJ2-7
v_gene: TRBV7-9
abundance: many

CDR3nt: TGTGCCAGCAGTGAAGACAGGACAGATACGCAGTATTTT
CDR3aa: CASSEDRTDTQYF
d_gene: NA
j_gene: TRBJ2-3
v_gene: TRBV2
abundance: NA

CDR3nt: TGTGCCAGCAGCATCACCCCGGGACCAAATTCACCCCTCCACTTT
CDR3aa: CASSITPGPNSPLHF
d_gene: NA
j_gene: TRBJ1-6
v_gene: TRBV7-9
abundance: many

CDR3nt: TGTGCCAGCGGCTTGTACAATGAGCAGTTCTTC
CDR3aa: CASGLYNEQFF
d_gene: NA
j_gene: TRBJ2-1
v_gene: TRBV7-2
abundance: many

CDR3nt: TGTGCCAGCTCACCCCTTAATGACAACTATGGCTACACCTTC
CDR3aa: CASSPLNDNYGYTF
d_gene: NA
j_gene: TRBJ1-2
v_gene: TRBV18
abundance: few

CDR3nt: TGCAGTGCTACGAGACAGGGGGGCGTCACTGAAGCTTTCTTT
CDR3aa: CSATRQGGVTEAFF
d_gene: TRBD1
j_gene: TRBJ1-1
v_gene: TRBV20-1
abundance: many

CDR3nt: TGCGCCAGCAGTGCCGGGACAGGGGACGCCTACGAGCAGTACTTC
CDR3aa: CASSAGTGDAYEQYF
d_gene: TRBD1
j_gene: TRBJ2-7
v_gene: TRBV10-1
abundance: NA

CDR3nt: TGTGCCAGCAGCTTACGTGGCACACCATACTCCTACGAGCAGTACTTC
CDR3aa: CASSLRGTPYSYEQYF
d_gene: NA
j_gene: TRBJ2-7
v_gene: TRBV7-9
abundance: NA

CDR3nt: TGTGCCATCAGTGAGTTGCCTAGCGGTAACACAGATACGCAGTATTTT
CDR3aa: CAISELPSGNTDTQYF
d_gene: TRBD2
j_gene: TRBJ2-3
v_gene: TRBV10-3
abundance: NA

CDR3nt: TGTGCCAGCAGTGAAGGGGGACAGTCCTTTAGCAATCAGCCCCAGCATTTT
CDR3aa: CASSEGGQSFSNQPQHF
d_gene: TRBD1
j_gene: TRBJ1-5
v_gene: TRBV6-1
abundance: many

CDR3nt: TGTGCCAGCAGTGAATGGGGGCAGCCCCAGCATTTT
CDR3aa: CASSEWGQPQHF
d_gene: NA
j_gene: TRBJ1-5
v_gene: TRBV6-1
abundance: many

CDR3nt: TGTGCCAGCAGTCCCCGGGGTTTAGGGCATAATTCACCCCTCCACTTT
CDR3aa: CASSPRGLGHNSPLHF
d_gene: NA
j_gene: TRBJ1-6
v_gene: TRBV6-5
abundance: NA

CDR3nt: TGTGCCAGCAGCCAAGACCCAGGGGGCAAGGGCACAGATACGCAGTATTTT
CDR3aa: CASSQDPGGKGTDTQYF
d_gene: TRBD1
j_gene: TRBJ2-3
v_gene: TRBV4-2
abundance: many

CDR3nt: TGTGCCAGCAGCTTAAATACAGGGGGAAGCAAGAGAACAGATACGCAGTATTTT
CDR3aa: CASSLNTGGSKRTDTQYF
d_gene: TRBD1
j_gene: TRBJ2-3
v_gene: TRBV5-4
abundance: few

CDR3nt: TGTGCCAGCAGCCCCCGGGGACAGCAGTTGAATTCACCCCTCCACTTT
CDR3aa: CASSPRGQQLNSPLHF
d_gene: TRBD1
j_gene: TRBJ1-6
v_gene: TRBV11-1
abundance: many

CDR3nt: TGCAGCGCTGGACATAACTACGAGCAGTACTTC
CDR3aa: CSAGHNYEQYF
d_gene: NA
j_gene: TRBJ2-7
v_gene: TRBV29-1
abundance: many

CDR3nt: TGTGCCAGCAGTTACTCCCCGACTAGCGGGGGCACAGATACGCAGTATTTT
CDR3aa: CASSYSPTSGGTDTQYF
d_gene: TRBD2
j_gene: TRBJ2-3
v_gene: TRBV6-2/TRBV6-3
abundance: many

CDR3nt: TGTGCCAGCAGCTCCACCGGCCGGGACCTCTACAATGAGCAGTTCTTC
CDR3aa: CASSSTGRDLYNEQFF
d_gene: NA
j_gene: TRBJ2-1
v_gene: TRBV12-3/TRBV12-4
abundance: many

CDR3nt: TGTGCCAGCAGCCAAGATTTAGTACGTGGGACAGGGGCCCTCACAGATACGCAGTATTTT
CDR3aa: CASSQDLVRGTGALTDTQYF
d_gene: TRBD1
j_gene: TRBJ2-3
v_gene: TRBV3-1
abundance: many

CDR3nt: TGTGCCAGCAGCTTAGATCAGGTCCAGGCGCCCTGGGGGGGCAATCAGCCCCAGCATTTT
CDR3aa: CASSLDQVQAPWGGNQPQHF
d_gene: NA
j_gene: TRBJ1-5
v_gene: TRBV7-8
abundance: many

CDR3nt: TGTGCCAGCAGAACCTCCGGGTTCCCCTACGAGCAGTACTTC
CDR3aa: CASRTSGFPYEQYF
d_gene: NA
j_gene: TRBJ2-7
v_gene: TRBV7-2
abundance: many

CDR3nt: TGTGCCAGCCAATCCCCGGGACTAGCGGGGCGGTACGAGCAGTACTTC
CDR3aa: CASQSPGLAGRYEQYF
d_gene: TRBD2
j_gene: TRBJ2-7
v_gene: TRBV27
abundance: many